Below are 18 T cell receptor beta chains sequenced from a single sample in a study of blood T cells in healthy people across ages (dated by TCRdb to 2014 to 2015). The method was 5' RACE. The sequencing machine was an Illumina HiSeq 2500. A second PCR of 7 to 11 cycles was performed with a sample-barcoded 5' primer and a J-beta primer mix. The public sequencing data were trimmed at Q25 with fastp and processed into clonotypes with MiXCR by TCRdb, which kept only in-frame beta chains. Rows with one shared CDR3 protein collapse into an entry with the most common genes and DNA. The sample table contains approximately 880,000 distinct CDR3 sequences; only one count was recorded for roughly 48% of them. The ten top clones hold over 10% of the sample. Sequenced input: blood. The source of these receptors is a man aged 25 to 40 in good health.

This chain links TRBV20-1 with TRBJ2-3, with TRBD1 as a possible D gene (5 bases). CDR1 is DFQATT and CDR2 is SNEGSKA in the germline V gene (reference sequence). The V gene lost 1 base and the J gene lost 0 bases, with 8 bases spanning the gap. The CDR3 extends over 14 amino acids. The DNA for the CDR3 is TGCAGTGCTAGAGTAGACAGTAGCACAGATACGCAGTATTTT. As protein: CSARVDSSTDTQYF.

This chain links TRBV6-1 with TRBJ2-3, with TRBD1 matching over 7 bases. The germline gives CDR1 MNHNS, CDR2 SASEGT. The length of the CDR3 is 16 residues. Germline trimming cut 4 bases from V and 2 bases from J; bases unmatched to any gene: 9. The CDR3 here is CASSARQGLNTDTQYF. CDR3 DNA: TGTGCCAGCAGTGCCCGACAGGGCCTTAACACAGATACGCAGTATTTT.

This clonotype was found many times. The CDR3 nucleotides read TGCAGCGTCGCGGCCGGGACAGCCACCTACGAGCAGTACTTC. Its protein is CSVAAGTATYEQYF. The V and J genes are TRBV29-1 and TRBJ2-7, with 7 bases that match TRBD1. There are 14 residues in the CDR3. After removal of 6 bases from V and 2 bases from J, the junction contained 10 bases not matched to a gene. The germline V gene has CDR1 SQVTM and CDR2 ANQGSEA.

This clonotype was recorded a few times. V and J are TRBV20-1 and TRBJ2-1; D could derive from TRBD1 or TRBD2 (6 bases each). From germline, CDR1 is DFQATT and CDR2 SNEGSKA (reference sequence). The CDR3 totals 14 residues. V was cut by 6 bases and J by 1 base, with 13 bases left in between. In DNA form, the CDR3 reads TGCAGTGCGGAGGGGGAGATTTCCTACAATGAGCAGTTCTTC. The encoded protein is CSAEGEISYNEQFF.

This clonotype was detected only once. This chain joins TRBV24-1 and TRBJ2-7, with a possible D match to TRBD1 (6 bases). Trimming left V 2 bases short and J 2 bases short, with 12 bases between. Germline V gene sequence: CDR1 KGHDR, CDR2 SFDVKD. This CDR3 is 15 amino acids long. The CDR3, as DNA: TGTGCCACCAGTGATTCGCCAGGGGATACCTACGAGCAGTACTTC. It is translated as CATSDSPGDTYEQYF.

The DNA for the CDR3 is TGCGCCAGCAGCCAAGGACAGGGGGCGCGCTACGAGCAGTACTTC. Translation gives CASSQGQGARYEQYF. The chain uses TRBV4-1 and TRBJ2-4; 10 bases match TRBD1. Matching the DNA end better, TRBJ2-7 makes the J call doubtful. CDR1 MGHRA and CDR2 YSYEKL come from the germline V gene. The CDR3 runs 15 residues.

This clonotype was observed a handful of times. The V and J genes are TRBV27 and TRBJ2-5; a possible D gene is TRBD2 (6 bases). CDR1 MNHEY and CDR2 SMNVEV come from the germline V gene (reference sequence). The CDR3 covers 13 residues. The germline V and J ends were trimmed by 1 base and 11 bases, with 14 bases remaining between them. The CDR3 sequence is CASSLWRGGEQYF. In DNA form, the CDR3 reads TGTGCCAGCAGTTTATGGAGGGGTGGAGAGCAGTACTTC.

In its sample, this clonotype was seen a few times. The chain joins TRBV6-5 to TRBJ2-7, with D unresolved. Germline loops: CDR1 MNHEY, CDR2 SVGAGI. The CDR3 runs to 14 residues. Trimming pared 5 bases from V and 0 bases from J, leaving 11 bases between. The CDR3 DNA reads TGTGCCAGCAGTCTACAGTCGAGCTCCTACGAGCAGTACTTC. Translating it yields CASSLQSSSYEQYF.

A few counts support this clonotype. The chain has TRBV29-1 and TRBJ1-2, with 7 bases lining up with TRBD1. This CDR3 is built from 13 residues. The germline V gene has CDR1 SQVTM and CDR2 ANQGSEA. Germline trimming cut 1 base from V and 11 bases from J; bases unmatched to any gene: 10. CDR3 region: CSVEVRQGVRYTF. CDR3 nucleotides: TGCAGCGTTGAAGTGCGGCAGGGGGTCCGGTACACCTTC. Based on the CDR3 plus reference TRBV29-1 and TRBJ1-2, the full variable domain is SAVISQKPSRDICQRGTSLTIQCQVDSQVTMMFWYRQQPGQSLTLIATANQGSEATYESGFVIDKFPISRPNLTFSTLTVSNMSPEDSSIYLCSVEVRQGVRYTFGSGTRLTVV.

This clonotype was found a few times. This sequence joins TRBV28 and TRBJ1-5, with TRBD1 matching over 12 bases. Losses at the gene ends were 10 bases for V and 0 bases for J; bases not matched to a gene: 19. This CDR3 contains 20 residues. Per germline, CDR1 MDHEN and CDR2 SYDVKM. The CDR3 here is CATRKPTGTGGAGSNQPQHF. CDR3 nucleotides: TGTGCCACCCGAAAGCCGACCGGGACAGGGGGCGCAGGTAGCAATCAGCCCCAGCATTTT.

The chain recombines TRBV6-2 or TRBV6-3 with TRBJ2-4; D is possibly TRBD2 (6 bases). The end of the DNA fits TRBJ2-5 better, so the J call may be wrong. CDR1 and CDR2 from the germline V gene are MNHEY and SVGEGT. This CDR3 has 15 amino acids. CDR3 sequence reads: CASSSGREVMETQYF. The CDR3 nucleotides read TGTGCCAGCAGTTCAGGCAGGGAGGTAATGGAGACCCAGTACTTC.

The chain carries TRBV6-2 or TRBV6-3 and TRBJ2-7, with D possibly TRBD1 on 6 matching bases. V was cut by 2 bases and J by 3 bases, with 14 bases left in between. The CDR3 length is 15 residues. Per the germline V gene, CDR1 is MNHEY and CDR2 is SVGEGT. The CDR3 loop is CASSYTNRANYEQYF. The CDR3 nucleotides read TGTGCCAGCAGTTACACCAACAGGGCAAACTACGAGCAGTACTTC.

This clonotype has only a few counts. CDR3 in DNA: TGTGCCAGCAGCCACCGGAGGACAGGGAGGTCAGATACGCAGTATTTT. The encoded protein is CASSHRRTGRSDTQYF. The chain has TRBV7-9 and TRBJ2-3; 8 positions match TRBD1. Germline CDR1 reads SEHNR; CDR2 reads FQNEAQ (reference sequence). There are 16 residues in the CDR3. Trimming removed 5 bases from V and 4 bases from J; junction bases left unmatched: 11. The whole variable domain, remainder taken from reference TRBV7-9 and TRBJ2-3, is DTGVSQNPRHKITKRGQNVTFRCDPISEHNRLYWYRQTLGQGPEFLTYFQNEAQLEKSRLLSDRFSAERPKGSFSTLEIQRTEQGDSAMYLCASSHRRTGRSDTQYFGPGTRLTVL.

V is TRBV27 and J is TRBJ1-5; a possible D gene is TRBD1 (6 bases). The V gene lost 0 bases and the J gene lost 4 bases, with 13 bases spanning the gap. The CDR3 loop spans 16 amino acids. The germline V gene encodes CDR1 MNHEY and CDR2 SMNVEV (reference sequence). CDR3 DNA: TGTGCCAGCAGTTTATCGGTCGGGGGCTCTAATCAGCCCCAGCATTTT. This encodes CASSLSVGGSNQPQHF.

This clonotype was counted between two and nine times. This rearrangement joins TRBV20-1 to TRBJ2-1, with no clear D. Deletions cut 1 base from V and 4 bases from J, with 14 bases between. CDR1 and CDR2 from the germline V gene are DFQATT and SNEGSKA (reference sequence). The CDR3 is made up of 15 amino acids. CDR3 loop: CSARASFGRYNEQFF. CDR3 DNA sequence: TGCAGTGCTAGAGCGAGCTTTGGCAGATACAATGAGCAGTTCTTC.

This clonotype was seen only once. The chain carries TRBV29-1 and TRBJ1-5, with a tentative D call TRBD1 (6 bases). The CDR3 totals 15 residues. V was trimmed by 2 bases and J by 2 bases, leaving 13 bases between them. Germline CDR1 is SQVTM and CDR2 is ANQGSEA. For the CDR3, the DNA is TGCAGCGTTGAAATCGGGGGCGCCGGCAATCAGCCCCAGCATTTT. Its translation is CSVEIGGAGNQPQHF.

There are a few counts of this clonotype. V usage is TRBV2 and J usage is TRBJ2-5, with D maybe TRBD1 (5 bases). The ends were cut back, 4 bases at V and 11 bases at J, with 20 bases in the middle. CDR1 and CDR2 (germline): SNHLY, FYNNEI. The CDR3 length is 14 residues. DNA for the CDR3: TGTGCCAGCAGTGGAGGAGACAGCCCTTTGAAGCAGTACTTC. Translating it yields CASSGGDSPLKQYF.

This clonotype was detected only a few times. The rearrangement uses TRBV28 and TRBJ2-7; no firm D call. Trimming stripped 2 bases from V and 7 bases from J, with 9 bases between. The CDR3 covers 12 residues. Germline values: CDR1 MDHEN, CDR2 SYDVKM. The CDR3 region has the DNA TGTGCCAGCAGTTTACTGGGATGGGAGCAGTACTTC. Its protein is CASSLLGWEQYF.